Following are 5 T cell receptor beta chains from one sample sequenced in a study of T cell responses to AZD1222 COVID-19 vaccine. TCRdb keeps only in-frame clones here, not all; method: immunoSEQ multiplex PCR. The profile covers under 150,000 clones, with around 83% appearing a single time and less than 5% taken by the ten largest. The sequences come from peripheral blood, collected on day 0 of MenACWY control vaccination. The receptor source for this set is an adult in good health.

The V gene is TRBV6-5, the J gene TRBJ1-2; D is uncertain. The CDR3 length is 14 residues. Trimming pared 10 bases from V and 4 bases from J, leaving 19 bases between. In germline, CDR1 is MNHEY, CDR2 SVGAGI. CDR3 sequence (DNA): TGTGCCATCCTAGGGAACCTGATCTTCTATGGCTACACCTTC. Protein product: CAILGNLIFYGYTF.

The J gene is TRBJ1-3, the V gene TRBV2, with 8 nucleotides matching TRBD1. J was trimmed by 0 bases and V by 6 bases; bases with no gene match: 4. From germline, CDR1 is SNHLY and CDR2 FYNNEI. CDR3 size: 15 residues. Written as DNA, the CDR3 is TGTGCCAGCAGCGAGGGACAGGTCTCTGGAAACACCATATATTTT. Translating gives CASSEGQVSGNTIYF.

This chain connects TRBV11-1 to TRBJ2-7; weak D call: TRBD1 (6 bases). Deletions cut 5 bases from V and 0 bases from J, with 11 bases between. Germline-derived CDR1 and CDR2 are SGHAT and FQDESV (reference sequence). This CDR3 has 14 amino acids. The CDR3 here is CASSPRDNSYEQYF. CDR3 in DNA: TGTGCCAGCAGCCCACGGGACAACTCCTACGAGCAGTACTTC.

This chain uses TRBV19 with TRBJ1-1; D remains ambiguous. The V and J ends lost 8 bases and 1 base respectively, with 11 bases between them. There are 13 residues in the CDR3. Germline-derived CDR1 and CDR2 are LNHDA and SQIVND (reference sequence). CDR3 residues: CASCTTQNTEAFF. Here the CDR3 DNA reads TGTGCCAGTTGCACAACACAGAACACTGAAGCTTTCTTT.

The chain combines TRBV6-5 with TRBJ1-4, with D possibly being TRBD1 (6 bases). The germline gives CDR1 MNHEY, CDR2 SVGAGI. There are 14 residues in the CDR3. V was pared by 6 bases and J by 5 bases, with 13 bases between. Written as DNA, the CDR3 is TGTGCCAGCAGCGCCCGGGGGGCAAATGAAAAACTGTTTTTT. It specifies CASSARGANEKLFF.